The clone carrying this T cell receptor (beta chain) showed up just once. What it binds is unknown. Clones were sequenced by immunoSEQ multiplex PCR, and TCRdb holds only the in-frame ones, with some missing. The sample has 55,000 to 80,000 clones; around 93% are singletons. The data were taken from a study of cytomegalovirus exposure and HLA in healthy donors. The donors belonged to the roughly 120-subject validation cohort, separate from the approximately 670-subject first cohort. This CDR3 has 15 residues. From germline, CDR1 is MDHEN and CDR2 SYDVKM. Trimming cost V 7 bases and J 2 bases, with 17 bases left between them. Whole-study results and caveats: Rare sequences made up most TCRs, while some public TCRs were found in many donors. In vitro work confirmed that a few CMV-associated chains recognize CMV antigens.

The gene calls are TRBV28 and TRBJ2-5; D is perhaps TRBD1 (5 bases). The sample was PBMCs. This sequence originates from a woman between 18 and 29 years old in good health and CMV-seropositive. The CDR3 loop is CASIHQGERQETQYF. The CDR3 DNA follows: TGTGCCAGCATCCACCAAGGGGAACGGCAAGAGACCCAGTACTTC.